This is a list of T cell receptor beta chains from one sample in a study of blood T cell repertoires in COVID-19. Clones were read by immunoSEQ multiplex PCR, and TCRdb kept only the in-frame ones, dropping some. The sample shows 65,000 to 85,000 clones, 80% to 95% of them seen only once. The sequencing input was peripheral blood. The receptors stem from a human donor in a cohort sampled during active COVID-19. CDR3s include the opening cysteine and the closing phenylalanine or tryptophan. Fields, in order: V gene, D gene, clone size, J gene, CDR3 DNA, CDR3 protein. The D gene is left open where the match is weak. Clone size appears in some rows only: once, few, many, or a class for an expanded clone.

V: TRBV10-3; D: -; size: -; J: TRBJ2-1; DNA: TGTGCCATCAGTGAGTCCTCTTACAATGAGCAGTTCTTC; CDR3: CAISESSYNEQFF
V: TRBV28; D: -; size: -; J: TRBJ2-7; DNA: TGTGCCAGCAATAAGGGACAAACCTACGAGCAGTACTTC; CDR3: CASNKGQTYEQYF
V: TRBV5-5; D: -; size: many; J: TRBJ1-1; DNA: TGTGCCAGCAGCTTGGTCAGGGGTGGATTACCTGAAGCTTTCTTT; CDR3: CASSLVRGGLPEAFF
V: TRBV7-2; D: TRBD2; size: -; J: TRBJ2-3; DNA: TGTGCCAGCAGCTTAATACGGGGGGAGGGGGATACGCAGTATTTT; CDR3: CASSLIRGEGDTQYF
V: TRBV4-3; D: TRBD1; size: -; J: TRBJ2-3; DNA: TGCGCCAGCAGCCAAGATCCCCAAAGTAAGGGGGCCCTATCGCAGTATTTT; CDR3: CASSQDPQSKGALSQYF
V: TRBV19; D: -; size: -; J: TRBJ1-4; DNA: TGTGCCAGTTCCATTGCAACTAATGAAAAACTGTTTTTT; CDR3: CASSIATNEKLFF
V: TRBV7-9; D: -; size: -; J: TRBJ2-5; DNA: TGTGCCAGCAGCTCTCAAGAGACCCAGTACTTC; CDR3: CASSSQETQYF
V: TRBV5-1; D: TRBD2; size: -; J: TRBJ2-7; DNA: TGCGCCAGCAGCCCTACCGAGAGGGGCCTAGCGGGGAACGAGCAGTACTTC; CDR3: CASSPTERGLAGNEQYF
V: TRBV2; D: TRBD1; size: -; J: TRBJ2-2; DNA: TGTGCCAGCAGTGATCTGGGCGACAGGGTGGTTCTGAACACCGGGGAGCTGTTTTTT; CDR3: CASSDLGDRVVLNTGELFF
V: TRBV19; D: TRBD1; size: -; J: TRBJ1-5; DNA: TGTGCCAGTAGTATTCGACAGGGTAATCAGCCCCAGCATTTT; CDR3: CASSIRQGNQPQHF
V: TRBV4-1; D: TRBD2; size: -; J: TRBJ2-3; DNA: TGCGCCAGCAGCCACCCGGGAGGACTTCCCCCCACAGATACGCAGTATTTT; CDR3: CASSHPGGLPPTDTQYF
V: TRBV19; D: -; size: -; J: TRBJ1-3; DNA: TGTGCCAGTAGTATTTCTAGCGCCGCTGGAAACACCATATATTTT; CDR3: CASSISSAAGNTIYF
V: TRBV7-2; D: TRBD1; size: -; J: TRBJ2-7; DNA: TGTGCCAGCAGCTCCCCAGACAGGGGGCGAGGCGAGCAGTACTTC; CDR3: CASSSPDRGRGEQYF
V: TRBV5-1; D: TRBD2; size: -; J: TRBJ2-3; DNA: TGCGCCAGCAGCACTCTAGCGGGGTTAGGCACAGATACGCAGTATTTT; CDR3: CASSTLAGLGTDTQYF
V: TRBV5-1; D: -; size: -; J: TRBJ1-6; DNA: TGCGCCAGCAGCTTGGGAGGACAGACCTCACCCCTCCACTTT; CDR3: CASSLGGQTSPLHF
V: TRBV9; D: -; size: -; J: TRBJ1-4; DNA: TGTGCCAGCAGCGTAGGTGGACAGAGAACTGAAAAACTGTTTTTT; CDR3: CASSVGGQRTEKLFF
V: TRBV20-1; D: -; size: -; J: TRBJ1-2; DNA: TGCAGTGCTAGTCTCCAGGGTACAGGCTACACCTTC; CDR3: CSASLQGTGYTF
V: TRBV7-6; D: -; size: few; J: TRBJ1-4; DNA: TGTGCCAGCAGCCCGGGGAGGGTCGAAAAACTGTTTTTT; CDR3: CASSPGRVEKLFF
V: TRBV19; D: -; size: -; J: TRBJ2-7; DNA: TGTGCCAGTAGTCCCCGGGGGGCGAACGAGCAGTACTTC; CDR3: CASSPRGANEQYF
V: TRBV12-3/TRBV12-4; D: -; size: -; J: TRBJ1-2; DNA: TGTGCCAGCAGTTTAGGAGATGGCTACACCTTC; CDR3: CASSLGDGYTF
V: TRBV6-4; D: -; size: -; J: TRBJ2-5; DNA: TGTGCCAGCAGTGATGGTAGGGGCCAAGAGACCCAGTACTTC; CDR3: CASSDGRGQETQYF
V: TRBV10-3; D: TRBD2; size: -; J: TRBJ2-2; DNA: TGTGCCATCGGGCTTGGCGGGGGGGCCAGTACCGGGGAGCTGTTTTTT; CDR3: CAIGLGGGASTGELFF
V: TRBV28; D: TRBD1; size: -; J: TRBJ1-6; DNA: TGTGCCAGCAGTTTTATACAGGCCACAGGGGGTCGCGGCTCCTATAATTCACCCCTCCACTTT; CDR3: CASSFIQATGGRGSYNSPLHF
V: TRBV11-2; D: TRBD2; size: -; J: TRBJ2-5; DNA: TGTGCCTGCGGGGGTCTGGGGGGGCAAGAGACCCAGTACTTC; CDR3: CACGGLGGQETQYF
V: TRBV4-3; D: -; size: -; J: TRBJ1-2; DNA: TGCGCCAGCAGCCAAACCGGACAGCTAAATGGCTACACCTTC; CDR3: CASSQTGQLNGYTF
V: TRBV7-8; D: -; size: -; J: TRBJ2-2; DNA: TGTGCCAGCAGCGCCAACAGTGACACCGGGGAGCTGTTTTTT; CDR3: CASSANSDTGELFF
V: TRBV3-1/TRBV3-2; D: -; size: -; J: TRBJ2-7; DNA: TGTGCCAGCAGAGCTGGGACACACTCCTACGAGCAGTACTTC; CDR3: CASRAGTHSYEQYF
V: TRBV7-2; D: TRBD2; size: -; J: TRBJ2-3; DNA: TGTGCCAGCAGCTCACTAGCGGGGGGGCCGGGTGATACGCAGTATTTT; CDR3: CASSSLAGGPGDTQYF
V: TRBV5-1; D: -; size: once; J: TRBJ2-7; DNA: TGCGCCAGCAGCTTGTTCCAGGGTTCATCCTACGAGCAGTACTTC; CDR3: CASSLFQGSSYEQYF
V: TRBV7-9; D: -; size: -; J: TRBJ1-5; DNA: TGTGCCAGCAGCTTAGCCGGCACAGGAAATCAGCCCCAGCATTTT; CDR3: CASSLAGTGNQPQHF
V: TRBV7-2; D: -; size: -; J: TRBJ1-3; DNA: TGTGCCAGCAGCTTAGCAGGGGCCCTTGGAAACACCATATATTTT; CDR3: CASSLAGALGNTIYF
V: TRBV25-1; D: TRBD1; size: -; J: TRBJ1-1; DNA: TGTGCCAGCGTTGGACAGGGGCACACTGAAGCTTTCTTT; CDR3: CASVGQGHTEAFF
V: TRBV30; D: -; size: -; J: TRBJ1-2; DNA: TGTGCCTGGAGTGTCGGGACATCTAACTATGGCTACACCTTC; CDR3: CAWSVGTSNYGYTF
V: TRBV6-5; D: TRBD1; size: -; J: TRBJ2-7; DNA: TGTGCCAGCAGTAGGGACAGGGGTTCCTACGAGCAGTACTTC; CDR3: CASSRDRGSYEQYF
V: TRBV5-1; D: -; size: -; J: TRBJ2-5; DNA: TGCGCCAGCAGCCTCCCGACTGGTACCCTTGGAGAGACCCAGTACTTC; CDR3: CASSLPTGTLGETQYF
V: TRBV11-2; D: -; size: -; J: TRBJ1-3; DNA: TGTGCCAGCAGCTTAGGCGGCGTCTCTGGAAACACCATATATTTT; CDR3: CASSLGGVSGNTIYF
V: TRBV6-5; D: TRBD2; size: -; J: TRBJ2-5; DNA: TGTGCCAGCAGCAGGGGTACTAGCGGGGGGGAGACCCAGTACTTC; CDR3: CASSRGTSGGETQYF
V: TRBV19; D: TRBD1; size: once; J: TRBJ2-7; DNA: TGTGCCAGTAGCCCAGACAGGGGGAACGAGCAGTACTTC; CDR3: CASSPDRGNEQYF
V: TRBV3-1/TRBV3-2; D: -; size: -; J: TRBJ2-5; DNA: TGTGCCAGCAGCCAAGAACTAGCTCGAGGTGAGACCCAGTACTTC; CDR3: CASSQELARGETQYF
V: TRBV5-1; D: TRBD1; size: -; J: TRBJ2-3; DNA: TGCGCCGGACGGGACAGCCCTAGCACAGATACGCAGTATTTT; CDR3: CAGRDSPSTDTQYF
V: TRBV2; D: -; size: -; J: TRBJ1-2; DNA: TGTGCCAGCAGTGGAACAGGGCAGGACACCTTC; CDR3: CASSGTGQDTF
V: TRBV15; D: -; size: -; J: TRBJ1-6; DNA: TGTGCCACCAGCAGAATTTTTGAGCCACCCCTCCACTTT; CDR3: CATSRIFEPPLHF
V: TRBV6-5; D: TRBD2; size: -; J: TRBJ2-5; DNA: TGTGCCAGCAGGGCTAGCGGGGGGGCGAGAGAGACCCAGTACTTC; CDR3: CASRASGGARETQYF
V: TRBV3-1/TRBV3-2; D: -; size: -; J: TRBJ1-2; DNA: TGTGCCAGCAGCCAGGGGAGTGGCTACACCTTC; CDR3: CASSQGSGYTF
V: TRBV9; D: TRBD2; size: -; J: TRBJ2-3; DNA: TGTGCCAGCAGCGTAGCTGTAGCGGGGGCCTCAGATACGCAGTATTTT; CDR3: CASSVAVAGASDTQYF